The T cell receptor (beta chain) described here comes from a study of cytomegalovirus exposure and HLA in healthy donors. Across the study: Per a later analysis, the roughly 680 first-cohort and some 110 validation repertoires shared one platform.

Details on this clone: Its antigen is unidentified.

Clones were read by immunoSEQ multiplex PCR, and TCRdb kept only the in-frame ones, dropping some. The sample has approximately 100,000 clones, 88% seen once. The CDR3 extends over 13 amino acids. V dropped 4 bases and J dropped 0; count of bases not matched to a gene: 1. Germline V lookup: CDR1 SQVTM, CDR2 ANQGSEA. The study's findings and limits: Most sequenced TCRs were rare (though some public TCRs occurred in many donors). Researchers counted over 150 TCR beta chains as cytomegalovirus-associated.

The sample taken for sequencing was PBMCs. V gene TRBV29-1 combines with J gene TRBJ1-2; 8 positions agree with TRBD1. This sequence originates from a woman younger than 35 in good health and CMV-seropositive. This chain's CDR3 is CSVGTGTNYGYTF. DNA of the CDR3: TGCAGCGTTGGGACAGGGACTAACTATGGCTACACCTTC.